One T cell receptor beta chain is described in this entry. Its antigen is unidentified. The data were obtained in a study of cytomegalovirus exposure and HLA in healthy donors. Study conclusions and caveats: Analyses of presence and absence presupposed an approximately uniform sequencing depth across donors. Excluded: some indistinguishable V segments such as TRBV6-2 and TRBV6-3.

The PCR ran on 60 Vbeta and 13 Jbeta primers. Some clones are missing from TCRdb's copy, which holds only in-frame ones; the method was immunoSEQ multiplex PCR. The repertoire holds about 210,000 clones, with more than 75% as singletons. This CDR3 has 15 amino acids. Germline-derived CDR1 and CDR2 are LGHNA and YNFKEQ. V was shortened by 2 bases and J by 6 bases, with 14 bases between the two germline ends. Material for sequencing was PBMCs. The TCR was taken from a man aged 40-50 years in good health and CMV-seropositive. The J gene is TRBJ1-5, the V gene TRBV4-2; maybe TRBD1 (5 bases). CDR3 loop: CASSQKGRDRQPQHF. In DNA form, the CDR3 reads TGTGCCAGCAGCCAAAAGGGGAGGGACCGTCAGCCCCAGCATTTT.